This TCR beta chain was recovered during a study of regulatory T cells in long-lasting Graves disease. As for the study in general: Graves' cases, newly diagnosed, had used antithyroid drugs under 3 months.

Documented time point: newly diagnosed GD, antithyroid drugs for less than 3 months. PBMC-extracted RNA yielded the TCR library. HTBI primers from iRepertoire and Arm-PCR of CDR3 regions yielded the TCR beta libraries. One entry per CDR3 protein results from TCRdb running MiXCR on the multiplex PCR reads. The table shows some 600,000 distinct CDR3 sequences, with approximately 16% occurring only once. Study findings and constraints: When disease was persistent, TRBV28, TRBJ1-2 and TRBJ2-5 were the favored segments.

CDR3 length: 15 amino acids. Germline V CDR1 and CDR2: MNHNS, SASEGT. V dropped 3 bases and J dropped 8 bases, with 16 bases sitting between them. In this sample, this clonotype turned up many times. Its cognate antigen is unknown. The same sample was also studied in work on T cells in Graves' hyperthyroidism and ophthalmopathy. That publication notes: Investigators excluded patients with uncontrolled infection, other autoimmune disease, pregnancy or lactation.

The TCR originated in a man younger than 35 with Graves disease. The V gene is TRBV6-1, the J gene TRBJ1-4; possibly TRBD1 for D (5 bases). Source: peripheral blood mononuclear cells (PBMCs), taken at new diagnosis, from a patient treated with antithyroid drugs. The CDR3 nucleotides read TGTGCCAGCAGTGATTGGGGACCGGGTGGGGAAAAACTGTTTTTT. Protein product: CASSDWGPGGEKLFF.